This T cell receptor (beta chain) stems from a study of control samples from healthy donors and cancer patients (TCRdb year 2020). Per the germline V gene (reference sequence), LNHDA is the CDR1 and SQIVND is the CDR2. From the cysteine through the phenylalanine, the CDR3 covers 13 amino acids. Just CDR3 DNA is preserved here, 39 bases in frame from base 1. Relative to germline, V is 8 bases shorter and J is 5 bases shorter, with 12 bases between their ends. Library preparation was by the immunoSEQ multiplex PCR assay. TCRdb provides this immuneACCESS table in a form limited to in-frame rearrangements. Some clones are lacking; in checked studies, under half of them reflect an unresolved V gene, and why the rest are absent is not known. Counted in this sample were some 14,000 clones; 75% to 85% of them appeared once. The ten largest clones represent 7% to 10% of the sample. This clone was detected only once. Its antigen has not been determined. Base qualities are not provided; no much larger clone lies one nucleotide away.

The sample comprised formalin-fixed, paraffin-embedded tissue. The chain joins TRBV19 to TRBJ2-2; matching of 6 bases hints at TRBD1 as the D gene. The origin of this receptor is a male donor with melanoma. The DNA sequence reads TGTGCCAGTGCACAGGGTGGGACCGGGGAGCTGTTTTTT. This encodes CASAQGGTGELFF.